Listed below are T cell receptor beta chains from one sample, sequenced in a study of T cell responses to AZD1222 COVID-19 vaccine. Repertoires were generated with immunoSEQ multiplex PCR, while TCRdb's copy carries only in-frame clones and drops some. The table lists 150,000 to 200,000 clones, approximately 90% of them singletons. Here the sequenced sample was peripheral blood, taken 28 days after the second AZD1222 dose. These receptors were obtained from an adult who received the AZD1222 COVID-19 vaccine. CDR3s include the opening cysteine and the closing phenylalanine or tryptophan. Not every row has a clone size; where given, it reads once, few, many or a size class.

J: TRBJ2-1; V: TRBV5-1; size: .; CDR3: CASSLEGGRYNEQFF
J: TRBJ2-3; V: TRBV3-1/TRBV3-2; size: .; CDR3: CASSQGGGTGVLTDTQYF
J: TRBJ1-2; V: TRBV14; size: .; CDR3: CASSQVTDYGYTF
J: TRBJ1-4; V: TRBV6-5; size: .; CDR3: CASSYSPPPRGEKLFF
J: TRBJ2-7; V: TRBV4-1; size: .; CDR3: CASSQNMGPYEQYF
J: TRBJ2-5; V: TRBV7-8; size: .; CDR3: CASSLRERRETQYF
J: TRBJ1-2; V: TRBV11-2; size: .; CDR3: CASNYKQGVNYGYTF
J: TRBJ2-5; V: TRBV18; size: .; CDR3: CASSPGVQQETQYF
J: TRBJ2-7; V: TRBV7-3; size: .; CDR3: CASSLTAASYEQYF
J: TRBJ2-1; V: TRBV18; size: .; CDR3: CASSPRGWDRANNEQFF
J: TRBJ1-3; V: TRBV5-6; size: .; CDR3: CASSPRAGTGNTIYF
J: TRBJ2-2; V: TRBV18; size: .; CDR3: CASSRGNTGELFF
J: TRBJ1-5; V: TRBV4-2; size: .; CDR3: CASSQKVNFNQPQHF
J: TRBJ1-1; V: TRBV9; size: .; CDR3: CASSVVSVNTEAFF
J: TRBJ2-7; V: TRBV5-1; size: .; CDR3: CASSSGTGYNEQYF
J: TRBJ1-1; V: TRBV15; size: .; CDR3: CATSRDQGSEAFF
J: TRBJ2-1; V: TRBV7-8; size: .; CDR3: CASSLAGANEQFF
J: TRBJ1-2; V: TRBV7-9; size: .; CDR3: CASSLTDLFGYTF
J: TRBJ1-4; V: TRBV5-8; size: .; CDR3: CASSFSAETNEKLFF
J: TRBJ2-1; V: TRBV9; size: .; CDR3: CASSVAGAKGEQFF
J: TRBJ1-5; V: TRBV18; size: .; CDR3: CASSLQGTGNNQPQHF
J: TRBJ2-3; V: TRBV7-9; size: .; CDR3: CASSLRRGPSTDTQYF
J: TRBJ2-7; V: TRBV5-1; size: once; CDR3: CASSLEGRYEQYF
J: TRBJ2-2; V: TRBV2; size: .; CDR3: CASSYQGSTGELFF
J: TRBJ2-5; V: TRBV10-1; size: .; CDR3: CASSGSVRETQYF
J: TRBJ1-3; V: TRBV30; size: .; CDR3: CAWSRTAGNTIYF
J: TRBJ1-1; V: TRBV29-1; size: few; CDR3: CSVVPMNTEAFF
J: TRBJ2-3; V: TRBV15; size: once; CDR3: CATSRGRPSTQYF
J: TRBJ1-3; V: TRBV3-1/TRBV3-2; size: .; CDR3: CASSPTGNLNTIYF
J: TRBJ1-2; V: TRBV7-9; size: .; CDR3: CASSSDRGLYGYTF
J: TRBJ2-3; V: TRBV5-1; size: once; CDR3: CASSLASQASEYF
J: TRBJ2-1; V: TRBV15; size: once; CDR3: CATSTVKSESYNEQFF
J: TRBJ2-1; V: TRBV5-5; size: .; CDR3: CASSLDLSGGGYNEQFF
J: TRBJ2-7; V: TRBV6-5; size: .; CDR3: CASSYHGSYEQYF
J: TRBJ1-1; V: TRBV6-5; size: .; CDR3: CASSYSYRGSRTEAFF
J: TRBJ2-7; V: TRBV29-1; size: .; CDR3: CSAHGGYEQYF
J: TRBJ2-5; V: TRBV7-9; size: .; CDR3: CASSPWGRLAGDQETQYF
J: TRBJ2-1; V: TRBV6-5; size: .; CDR3: CAVPVGEQFF
J: TRBJ1-2; V: TRBV4-2; size: .; CDR3: CASSSGTYGYGYTF
J: TRBJ1-1; V: TRBV11-1; size: once; CDR3: CASSLRLSSGAFF
J: TRBJ1-2; V: TRBV9; size: .; CDR3: CASSRTVSDGYTF
J: TRBJ1-4; V: TRBV5-1; size: .; CDR3: CASSGTGNEKLFF
J: TRBJ1-5; V: TRBV10-1; size: .; CDR3: CASSSDSVQPQHF
J: TRBJ2-5; V: TRBV27; size: .; CDR3: CASSTTGSGQYF
J: TRBJ2-7; V: TRBV3-1/TRBV3-2; size: .; CDR3: CASSLVGETYEQYF
J: TRBJ1-2; V: TRBV29-1; size: .; CDR3: CSVSQPNYGYTF
J: TRBJ1-6; V: TRBV6-6; size: .; CDR3: CASSSGPGLNGSPLHF
J: TRBJ1-2; V: TRBV6-6; size: .; CDR3: CASSFSNEGIGYGYTF
J: TRBJ2-7; V: TRBV5-5; size: .; CDR3: CASRETGFSYEQYF
J: TRBJ1-5; V: TRBV27; size: .; CDR3: CASSFLGPNQPQHF
J: TRBJ2-3; V: TRBV3-1/TRBV3-2; size: once; CDR3: CASSLGTSTDTQYF
J: TRBJ2-2; V: TRBV9; size: .; CDR3: CASSVSGTGGELFF
J: TRBJ1-2; V: TRBV9; size: .; CDR3: CASSVGAGVNYGYTF